The clone carrying this TCR beta chain was picked up one time. The entry originates in a study of blood T cell repertoires in COVID-19. Whole-study context: COVID-19 samples collected from the United States, Italy and Spain covered acute and convalescent phases. The analysed material was cDNA or gDNA that came from T cells, B-cell-depleted T cells, or PBMCs.

Original methodology: Amplification with reference gene primers provided the estimates of nucleated cell counts. The protocol was immunoSEQ multiplex PCR, while the TCRdb copy is restricted to in-frame clones and leaves out a portion. Clonal size and the V and J genes are those of that table, whereas D and trimming came from the DNA. Of 200,000 to 250,000 clones listed, 80% to 90% are singletons. V dropped 4 bases and J dropped 7; count of bases not matched to a gene: 6. Per the germline V gene, CDR1 is MGHDK and CDR2 is SYGVNS. This CDR3 is 14 amino acids long. The chain employs TRBV25-1 and TRBJ2-7; TRBD2 agrees at 11 bases. The material sequenced was peripheral blood. This TCR came from a man in his sixties with acute or convalescent COVID-19. The CDR3 DNA reads TGTGCCAGCAGTGCGGGACTAGCGGTACCGGAGCAGTACTTC. This codes for CASSAGLAVPEQYF.